The entry below describes one T cell receptor (beta chain). This clone was recorded once. The antigen this receptor binds is unknown. Base-call qualities are not available, and no considerably larger clone is one nucleotide away. The data originate from a study of shared clonotypes between healthy human individuals (dated by TCRdb to 2018 to 2021). Notes on the research overall: The cohort included three men and two women between 18 and 49 years of age. For each donor, three plates each were used for CD4 naive and CD4 memory, two plates were used for CD8 naive, and one plate was used for CD8 memory. To estimate repertoire size and how much clonotype sharing occurs between individuals, the study deeply sequenced the blood TCR repertoires of a handful of healthy adults. To increase sequencing depth and limit assay-specific biases, TCR repertoire library preparation and sequencing were carried out by different laboratories using diverse techniques. Leukapheresis yielded between about 0.94 and 8.9 billion PBMCs per donor.

TCR CDR3 regions were amplified from genomic DNA by multiplex PCR using the deep immunoSEQ assay. Genomic DNA extracted from each cell subset was distributed evenly over all wells of several immunoSEQ 96-well plates, and each plate served as one replicate. For sorted subsets, each replicate PCR was loaded with 200 ng genomic DNA, equivalent to 30,000 to 35,000 T cell genomes. The purified libraries were quantified using a Qubit 3.0 fluorometer, sized with a Bioanalyzer 2100, and then quantified again using the KAPA Library Quantification kit. Every immunoSEQ 96-well plate was sequenced on a separate single-read 150-cycle Illumina NextSeq 550 flow cell. In the paper's pipeline: The immunoSEQ output contained only junctional sequences without quality scores, so filtering could not match that applied to full-length reads. Sequences were annotated with PyIR, a Python wrapper for IgBLAST v1.9, using IMGT germline references to assign V/J genes and CDR3. Any read was removed if the V/J assignment was weak (E-value above 1e-6), the CDR3 was missing, or the read contained stop codons, out-of-frame junctions, or ambiguous translated residues. A V3J clonotype was defined by an identical inferred V gene, J gene, and CDR3 amino acid sequence. Percentage overlap between repertoires was calculated by dividing the number of shared unique clonotypes by the size of the smaller repertoire. Three approaches were used to assess repertoire richness: RTK rarefaction, the Chao1 estimator, and Recon v2.1 estimates of unobserved clonotypes. Generation probabilities were computed with OLGA for all TCRbeta clonotypes obtained by the gDNA method from a few donors. The table was pulled from immuneACCESS by TCRdb, which kept in-frame rearrangements only. Such tables lose some clones; where checked, under half of the loss comes from unresolved V genes, and the rest has no known cause. V, J and clone size were drawn from that table, and D and trimming were deduced from the DNA. The sample table shows around 180,000 clones, and just under 95% are seen once. The top ten hold around 0.067% of the sample.

Healthy HIV-negative adults with no recently reported acute infections or vaccinations were included as donors. Only Caucasian adults living in Nashville, Tennessee, USA were represented among the donors. CD4+ T cells were enriched through magnetic negative selection, after which naive cells were positively selected on CD45RA and the remaining negative fraction served as the memory subset. Blood was obtained by leukapheresis, after which PBMCs were separated by Ficoll-Histopaque density gradient centrifugation and cryopreserved in liquid nitrogen vapor phase. Analytical flow cytometry was used to check the purity and quantity of every magnetically sorted T cell population. Genomic DNA was isolated from every sorted fraction and measured by UV absorbance on a Nanodrop 2000c. The CDR3 contains 16 residues, cysteine and phenylalanine counted. Of all the DNA, just the CDR3 is kept, 48 bases in frame from base 1. According to the germline V gene (reference sequence), CDR1 reads LNHDA and CDR2 reads SQIVND.

The full study reports these points: Naive subsets generally had larger estimated clonotype richness than memory subsets did. When a few donors were compared, the shared fraction of clonotypes was 5% to 6.5% for naive CD4, approximately 3.3% for naive CD8, more than 2% for memory CD4, and 0.4% for memory CD8. Incomplete sequencing was indicated by rarefaction of sorted-subset datasets, despite the large sequencing depth. Sampling was restricted to blood, and TCR repertoires in tissues likely differ from the TCR repertoires found in blood. Pairwise subsampling indicated that sequencing depth was expected to affect the degree of clonotype sharing among donors. Because the study included a small number of donors, the genetic and exposure-history diversity represented was limited. Higher generation probabilities were observed for clonotypes shared by all four sorted-subset donors than for non-shared clonotypes.

This receptor chain uses TRBV19 and TRBJ2-5; the junction holds 8 bases that match TRBD2. Near its end, the DNA agrees better with TRBJ2-7, so the J call may be wrong. The sequence derives from a woman in her twenties or thirties in good health. Material: naive CD4+ T cells sorted from blood. This specimen's cell subset or site label, interpreted: CD45RA+ positively selected. The DNA sequence is given as TGTGCCAGTAGTTCCTTGGGGGAGCGGGGGACCTACGAGCAGTACTTC. This codes for CASSSLGERGTYEQYF.